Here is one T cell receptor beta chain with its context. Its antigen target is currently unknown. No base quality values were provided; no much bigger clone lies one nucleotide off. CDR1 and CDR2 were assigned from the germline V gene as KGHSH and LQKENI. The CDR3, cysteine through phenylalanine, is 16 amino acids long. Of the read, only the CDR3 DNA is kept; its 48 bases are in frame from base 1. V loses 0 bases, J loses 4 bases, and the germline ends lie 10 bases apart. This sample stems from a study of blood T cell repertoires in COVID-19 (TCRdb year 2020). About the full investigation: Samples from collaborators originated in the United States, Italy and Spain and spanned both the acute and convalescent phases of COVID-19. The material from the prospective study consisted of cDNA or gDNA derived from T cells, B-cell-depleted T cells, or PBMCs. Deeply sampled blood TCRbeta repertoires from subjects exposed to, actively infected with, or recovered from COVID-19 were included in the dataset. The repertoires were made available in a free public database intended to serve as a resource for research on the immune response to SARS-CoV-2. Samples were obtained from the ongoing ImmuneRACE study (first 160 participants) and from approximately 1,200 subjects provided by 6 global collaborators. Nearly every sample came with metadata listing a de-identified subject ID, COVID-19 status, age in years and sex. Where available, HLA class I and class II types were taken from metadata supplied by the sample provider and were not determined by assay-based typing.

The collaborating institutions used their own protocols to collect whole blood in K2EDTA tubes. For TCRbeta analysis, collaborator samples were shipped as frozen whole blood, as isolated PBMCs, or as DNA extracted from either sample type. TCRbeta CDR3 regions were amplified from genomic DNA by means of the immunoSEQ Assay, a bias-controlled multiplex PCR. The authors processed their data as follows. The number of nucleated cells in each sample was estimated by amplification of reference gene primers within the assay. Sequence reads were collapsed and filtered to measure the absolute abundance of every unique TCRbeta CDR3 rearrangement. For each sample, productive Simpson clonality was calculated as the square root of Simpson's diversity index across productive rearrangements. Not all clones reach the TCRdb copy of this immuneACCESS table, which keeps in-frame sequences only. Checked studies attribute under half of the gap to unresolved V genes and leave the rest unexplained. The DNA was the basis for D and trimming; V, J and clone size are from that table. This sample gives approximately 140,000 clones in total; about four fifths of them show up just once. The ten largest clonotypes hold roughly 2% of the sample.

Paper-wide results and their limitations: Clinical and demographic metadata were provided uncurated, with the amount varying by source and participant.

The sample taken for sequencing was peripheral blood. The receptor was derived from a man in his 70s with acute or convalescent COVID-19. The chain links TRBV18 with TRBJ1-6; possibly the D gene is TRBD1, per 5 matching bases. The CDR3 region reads CASSPPGPKYNSPLHF. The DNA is TGTGCCAGCTCACCACCGGGGCCCAAATATAATTCACCCCTCCACTTT.